What follows is one T cell receptor (beta chain) and its context. The data are from a study of technical replicates of blood from several donors. Here immunoSEQ multiplex PCR was the method, and the copy in TCRdb shows in-frame clones only, minus some. The sample lists tens of thousands of clones, 85% to 90% occurring once. The TCR was taken from a human donor in good health. Some clones in this sample may be carry-over from other donors' samples. The sequenced material came from PBMCs.

For the CDR3, the DNA is TGTGCCAGCAGTGTACCACAGGGAGAGACTGGGGCCAACGTCCTGACTTTC. Translating it yields CASSVPQGETGANVLTF. The gene calls are TRBV25-1 and TRBJ2-6; D might be TRBD1 (6 bases). The germline CDR1 and CDR2 sequences are MGHDK and SYGVNS. Trimming pared 4 bases from V and 2 bases from J, leaving 15 bases between. This CDR3 has 17 amino acids.